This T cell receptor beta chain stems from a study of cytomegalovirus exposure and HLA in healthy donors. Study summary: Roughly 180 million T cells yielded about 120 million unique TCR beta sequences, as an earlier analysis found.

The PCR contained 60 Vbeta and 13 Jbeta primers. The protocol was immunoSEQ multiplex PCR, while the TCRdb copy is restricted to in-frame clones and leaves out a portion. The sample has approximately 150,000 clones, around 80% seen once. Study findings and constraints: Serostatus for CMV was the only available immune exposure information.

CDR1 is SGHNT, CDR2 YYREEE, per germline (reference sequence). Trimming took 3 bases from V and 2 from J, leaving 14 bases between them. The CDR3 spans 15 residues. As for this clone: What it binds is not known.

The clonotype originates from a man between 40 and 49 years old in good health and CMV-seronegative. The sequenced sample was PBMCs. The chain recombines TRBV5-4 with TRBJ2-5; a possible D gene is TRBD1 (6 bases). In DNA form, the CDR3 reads TGTGCCAGCAGCTATCCCCTAGGACAGCAAGAGACCCAGTACTTC. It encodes CASSYPLGQQETQYF.